This entry describes one TCR beta chain. No antigen is known for it. V was clipped by 8 bases and J by 4 bases, with 16 bases between them. The CDR3 covers 14 residues. Per germline, CDR1 LNHDA and CDR2 SQIVND (reference sequence). Method: immunoSEQ multiplex PCR; TCRdb's copy keeps in-frame clones and lacks some. The table includes fewer than 150,000 clones, about 62% detected once. The sample is drawn from a study of shared clonotypes between healthy human individuals. Study overall: Every donor yielded three CD4 naive, three CD4 memory, two CD8 naive and one CD8 memory plate.

Study conclusions and caveats: It was only blood that was sampled, and tissue repertoires likely differ.

The origin of this receptor is a woman aged 25 to 39 in good health. The rearrangement links TRBV19 to TRBJ2-3; TRBD2 might be the D (6 bases). The sample consisted of memory CD8+ T cells sorted from blood. Subset defined: CD45RO+ cells pooled with CCR7-negative TemRA cells. CDR3 in DNA: TGTGCCAGTTCTTCAGGGACTTCAGCAGATACGCAGTATTTT. It yields the protein CASSSGTSADTQYF. The full variable domain, its missing parts supplied by reference TRBV19 and TRBJ2-3, is DGGITQSPKYLFRKEGQNVTLSCEQNLNHDAMYWYRQDPGQGLRLIYYSQIVNDFQKGDIAEGYSVSREKKESFPLTVTSAQKNPTAFYLCASSSGTSADTQYFGPGTRLTVL.